The 31 T cell receptor beta chains listed next were all sequenced from one sample in a study of tumor-infiltrating lymphocytes in glioblastoma multiforme. Three nested ARM-PCR rounds with V-beta and C-beta primers built TCRB libraries. A single record per CDR3 protein comes from TCRdb applying MiXCR to the multiplex PCR reads. This sample has about 11,000 distinct CDR3 sequences, with 65% to 75% found just once. The specimen sequenced was brain tumor tissue. Receptors were obtained from a male donor with glioblastoma.

Comments on this clonotype: At one boundary the junction diverges from the germline segment, which might be a read error. CDR3 loop: CTSRNTGPQAQETQYF. In DNA form, the CDR3 reads TGTACCAGCAGGAATACCGGGCCCCAGGCCCAAGAGACCCAGTACTTC. The rearrangement uses TRBV7-9 and TRBJ2-5; D unresolved. This CDR3 has 16 amino acids. Germline V lookup: CDR1 SEHNR, CDR2 FQNEAQ (reference sequence).

This clonotype has a handful of counts. Since no conserved phenylalanine or tryptophan closes the CDR3, a read error is the likely cause. The chain carries TRBV4-1 and TRBJ2-5, with TRBD2 matching 15 bases. CDR3 length: 17 amino acids. Unmatched junction bases numbered 8, after V lost 4 bases and J lost 5 bases. Germline assignment: CDR1 MGHRA and CDR2 YSYEKL. The CDR3 protein is CASSRGLAGGPGETQYL. CDR3 nucleotides: TGCGCCAGCAGCCGCGGACTAGCGGGGGGGCCGGGTGAGACCCAGTACCTC.

This clonotype turned up a few times. The rearrangement joins TRBV28 to TRBJ1-2, with D hard to call. V lost 2 bases and J lost 4, with 14 bases in between. Germline CDR1 and CDR2: MDHEN and SYDVKM. This CDR3 contains 15 residues. This CDR3 is CASSLREDSLYGYTF. The CDR3 DNA reads TGTGCCAGCAGTTTAAGAGAAGACTCCCTCTATGGCTACACCTTC.

In regard to this clonotype: Given the absence of the conserved phenylalanine or tryptophan at the CDR3 end, a read error is likely. This chain links TRBV5-4 with TRBJ1-4; weak D call: TRBD1 (6 bases). The germline V and J ends were trimmed by 4 bases and 8 bases, with 21 bases remaining between them. This CDR3 comprises 16 residues. The germline V gene encodes CDR1 SGHNT and CDR2 YYREEE (reference sequence). This chain's CDR3 is CASSPRGGTRGEKLFL. In DNA, the CDR3 is TGTGCCAGCAGCCCCCGAGGGGGGACCCGAGGGGAAAAACTGTTTTTA.

This clonotype is labeled medium-sized. J is TRBJ2-7 and V is TRBV5-4; D is unclear. Germline V lookup: CDR1 SGHNT, CDR2 YYREEE (reference sequence). Trimming left V 0 bases short and J 3 bases short, with 7 bases between. The CDR3 has 13 amino acids. CDR3 nucleotide sequence: TGTGCCAGCAGCTTGGTTGGGGACTACGAGCAGTACTTC. It codes for CASSLVGDYEQYF.

The sample holds a few counts of this clonotype. The genes are TRBV9 and TRBJ2-5, with a weak D call TRBD1 (5 bases). Germline V CDR1 and CDR2: SGDLS, YYNGEE. The CDR3 length is 11 residues. The ends were cut back, 3 bases at V and 5 bases at J, with 5 bases in the middle. The CDR3 nucleotides are TGTGCCAGCAGCGCAGGGGAGACCCAGTACTTC. As protein: CASSAGETQYF.

On this clonotype: An end of the junction does not agree with germline; a read error may underlie this. The V and J genes are TRBV7-9 and TRBJ2-7, with 11 bases that match TRBD1. Germline values: CDR1 SEHNR, CDR2 FQNEAQ (reference sequence). CDR3 size: 16 residues. As DNA, the CDR3 is TGTGCCGGCAGGAACACGGGACAGGGGGTAACCTACGCGCAGTACTTC. Protein sequence: CAGRNTGQGVTYAQYF.

The chain couples TRBV11-2 to TRBJ1-2; the D is unclear. Trimming stripped 9 bases from V and 3 bases from J, with 20 bases between. The CDR3 has 15 residues. Per the germline V gene, CDR1 is SGHAT and CDR2 is FQNNGV. CDR3 bases: TGTGCCAGTAGCCAGTCGAGAGGGATTTACTATGGCTACACCTTC. It codes for CASSQSRGIYYGYTF. The whole variable domain, remainder taken from reference TRBV11-2 and TRBJ1-2, is EAGVAQSPRYKIIEKRQSVAFWCNPISGHATLYWYQQILGQGPKLLIQFQNNGVVDDSQLPKDRFSAERLKGVDSTLKIQPAKLEDSAVYLCASSQSRGIYYGYTFGSGTRLTVV.

This sequence joins TRBV19 and TRBJ2-1; 12 positions agree with TRBD2. Germline CDR1 LNHDA, CDR2 SQIVND (reference sequence). The CDR3 extends over 14 amino acids. With 6 bases clipped from V and 6 bases from J, the junction kept 3 bases outside the gene matches. The CDR3 DNA reads as TGTGCCAGTAGAACACTAGCGGGAGGCAATGAGCAGTTCTTC. Protein: CASRTLAGGNEQFF.

The count of this clonotype is one. The junction departs from germline at one end; a sequencing error may be responsible. This chain joins TRBV5-1 and TRBJ2-5; maybe TRBD1 (6 bases). This CDR3 comprises 15 residues. CDR1 is SGHRS and CDR2 is YFSETQ in the germline V gene. The CDR3 nucleotides read TGCGCCAACAGCTTGGTGGGACGACAGGTCGCGACCCAGTACTTC. Encoded protein: CANSLVGRQVATQYF.

The chain links TRBV12-3 or TRBV12-4 to TRBJ2-1; 13 positions agree with TRBD2. Trimming removed 5 bases from V and 9 bases from J; junction bases left unmatched: 10. The CDR3 length is 16 residues. CDR3 coding DNA: TGTGCCAGCAGTCCATCCTGGACTAGCGGGAGCATTGAGCAGTTCTTC. It codes for CASSPSWTSGSIEQFF.

A note on this clonotype: The junction departs from the called germline gene at one end, perhaps through a read error. V gene TRBV6-5 combines with J gene TRBJ1-2; D ambiguous. Per the germline V gene, CDR1 is MNHEY and CDR2 is SVGAGI. The CDR3 extends over 12 amino acids. CDR3 sequence: CASRWGSYGYAF. CDR3 sequence (DNA): TGTGCCAGCAGGTGGGGAAGCTATGGCTATGCCTTC.

This clonotype was observed a few times. V and J are TRBV12-3 or TRBV12-4 and TRBJ2-7; D remains unclear. CDR3 length equals 13 residues. Trimming removed 8 bases at V and 3 bases at J, with 14 bases between. For the CDR3, the DNA is TGTGCCAGCGGCTATGCACAGAGCTACGAGCAGTACTTC. Its translation: CASGYAQSYEQYF.

This clonotype showed up just a few times. The rearrangement links TRBV10-1 to TRBJ2-1; 11 bases agree with TRBD2. This CDR3 has 16 amino acids. Germline-derived CDR1 and CDR2 are WNHNN and SYGVQD (reference sequence). With 0 bases clipped from V and 6 bases from J, the junction kept 4 bases outside the gene matches. CDR3 in amino acids: CASSESGTSGSNEQFF. CDR3 coding DNA: TGCGCCAGCAGTGAGTCTGGCACTAGCGGGAGCAATGAGCAGTTCTTC.

On this clonotype: The CDR3 does not end in the conserved phenylalanine or tryptophan, so this is likely a read error. The rearrangement uses TRBV6-5 and TRBJ2-3; D is uncertain. The CDR3 loop spans 15 amino acids. V was clipped by 9 bases and J by 2 bases, with 18 bases between them. CDR1 is MNHEY and CDR2 is SVGAGI in the germline V gene. CDR3 bases: TGTGCCAGGAGTCCCTCCTGGTTGTACACAGATACGCAGTATTCT. Translated: CARSPSWLYTDTQYS.

Points on this clonotype: A junction end diverges from the germline sequence, so it may reflect a read error. The V and J genes are TRBV5-1 and TRBJ2-1; 7 bases map to TRBD2. This CDR3 is 16 amino acids long. CDR1 is SGHRS, CDR2 YFSETQ, per germline. CDR3 in amino acids: CASRRTSGRVDKEQFF. The CDR3 bases are TGCGCCAGCAGACGGACTAGTGGGAGGGTAGACAAGGAGCAGTTCTTC.

The chain has TRBV14 and TRBJ2-2, with D possibly called TRBD1 or TRBD2 (6 bases each). There are 16 residues in the CDR3. Germline V gene lookup returns CDR1 SGHDN and CDR2 FVKESK. V lost 4 bases and J lost 0, with 12 bases in between. The CDR3 region has the DNA TGTGCCAGCAGCCCGCTGGGGGGCGCGAACACCGGGGAGCTGTTTTTT. Its translation: CASSPLGGANTGELFF.

Comment on this clonotype: Mismatch with germline at one junction end may stem from a read error. This chain joins TRBV6-5 and TRBJ2-5; D uncertain. The germline V gene encodes CDR1 MNHEY and CDR2 SVGAGI. The CDR3 spans 13 residues. CDR3 region: CACSYQGQETQYF. The CDR3 DNA sequence: TGTGCCTGCAGTTACCAAGGTCAAGAGACCCAGTACTTC.

By sample share, this clonotype is hyperexpanded. The V and J genes are TRBV29-1 and TRBJ2-1, with a tentative D call TRBD1 (7 bases). Trimming removed 4 bases from V and 6 bases from J, with 16 bases in between. The CDR3 runs 14 residues. Germline lookup yields CDR1 SQVTM and CDR2 ANQGSEA. CDR3 sequence reads: CSVGGRQGGNEQFF. CDR3 in DNA: TGCAGCGTTGGGGGGCGGCAGGGGGGCAATGAGCAGTTCTTC.

A remark on this clonotype: Likely a read error: the CDR3 ends without its conserved phenylalanine or tryptophan. The chain carries TRBV12-3 or TRBV12-4 and TRBJ1-1; 7 nucleotides line up with TRBD1. The CDR3 has 13 amino acids. For the CDR3, the DNA is TGTGCTAGCAATCCGGGACAGTTGGATGAAGCTTTCTCT. It specifies CASNPGQLDEAFS.

By frequency in the sample, this clonotype is large. This sequence joins TRBV4-1 and TRBJ1-1; D is uncertain. The CDR3 has 13 amino acids. Trimming took 0 bases from V and 5 from J, leaving 7 bases between them. From germline, CDR1 is MGHRA and CDR2 YSYEKL. The CDR3 loop reads CASSQEISTEAFF. DNA for the CDR3: TGCGCCAGCAGCCAAGAGATTTCGACTGAAGCTTTCTTT.

A note on this clonotype: The germline gene is not matched at one end of the junction; a read error may be the cause. The chain links TRBV6-2 or TRBV6-3 to TRBJ2-3; D is ambiguous. This CDR3 is 14 amino acids long. Germline values: CDR1 MNHEY, CDR2 SVGEGT. The CDR3 protein is CASSTTPNIDTQYF. CDR3 in DNA: TGTGCTAGCAGCACGACTCCGAACATAGATACGCAGTATTTT.

As regards this clonotype: Relative to the germline gene, one junction end is altered; a read error may explain this. The V gene is TRBV20-1, the J gene TRBJ1-2; no definite D call. Germline-derived CDR1 and CDR2 are DFQATT and SNEGSKA (reference sequence). The CDR3 spans 16 residues. CDR3 DNA: TGCGGTGCTAGAGCCCAAGGGAAAACAAGGGACTATGGCTACACCTTC. Protein product: CGARAQGKTRDYGYTF.

This chain links TRBV28 with TRBJ1-5; TRBD1 agrees at 9 bases. The CDR3 loop spans 17 amino acids. Per germline, CDR1 MDHEN and CDR2 SYDVKM. Losses at the gene ends were 4 bases for V and 8 bases for J; bases not matched to a gene: 15. The chain's CDR3 is CASSSRDRAAFSEPQHF. In DNA, the CDR3 is TGTGCCAGCAGTTCAAGGGACAGGGCCGCTTTTAGTGAGCCCCAGCATTTT.

The chain is built from TRBV4-1 and TRBJ1-6, with unresolved D. Trimming cost V 8 bases and J 17 bases, with 28 bases left between them. This CDR3 is 15 amino acids long. CDR1 and CDR2 (germline): MGHRA, YSYEKL. For the CDR3, the DNA is TGCGCCAGCCAAAACCAGGCATCTGGGGTTTCGCCCATCCACTTT. Protein product: CASQNQASGVSPIHF.

About this clonotype: Since the CDR3 does not end with the conserved phenylalanine or tryptophan, this likely comes from a read error. J is TRBJ2-1 and V is TRBV13; D could derive from TRBD1 or TRBD2 (5 bases each). This CDR3 comprises 16 residues. Trimming removed 1 base from V and 1 base from J, with 11 bases in between. Per the germline V gene, CDR1 is PRHDT and CDR2 is FYEKMQ (reference sequence). The CDR3 region is CASSLVGVGSYNEQFL. The CDR3 DNA reads as TGTGCCAGCAGCTTAGTGGGGGTGGGATCCTACAATGAGCAGTTCTTA.

This clonotype has more than one count but fewer than ten. The rearrangement uses TRBV11-1 and TRBJ2-7, with TRBD2 identical over 13 bases. V gave up 5 bases and J gave up 5 bases; unmatched junction bases: 6. The CDR3 covers 15 residues. From germline, CDR1 is SGHAT and CDR2 FQDESV (reference sequence). The CDR3 sequence: CASSRTSGSVNEQYF. In nucleotides, the CDR3 is TGTGCCAGCAGCAGGACTAGCGGGAGTGTCAACGAGCAGTACTTC.

A remark on this clonotype: Likely a read error: the CDR3 ends without its conserved phenylalanine or tryptophan. The CDR3 here is CASSLAGRRNEKLFS. CDR3 DNA sequence: TGTGCCAGTAGTTTAGCGGGCAGGCGTAATGAAAAACTGTTTTCT. This sequence joins TRBV12-3 or TRBV12-4 and TRBJ1-4; D is ambiguous. The length of the CDR3 is 15 residues.

Notes on this clonotype: Mismatch with germline at one junction end may stem from a read error. The chain has TRBV6-5 and TRBJ2-7; TRBD2 agrees at 9 bases. Germline V gene lookup returns CDR1 MNHEY and CDR2 SVGAGI. This CDR3 contains 15 residues. The CDR3 nucleotides are TGTGCCAGCAGCTACTTAGCGGGAGTCCCCTGCGAGCAGTACTTC. Translation: CASSYLAGVPCEQYF.

This rearrangement joins TRBV20-1 to TRBJ1-2; 9 bases fit TRBD1. Trimming removed 3 bases from V and 9 bases from J; junction bases left unmatched: 8. This CDR3 has 13 amino acids. Germline-derived CDR1 and CDR2 are DFQATT and SNEGSKA (reference sequence). The CDR3 here is CSASEGQGRSYTF. CDR3 nucleotide sequence: TGCAGTGCTAGCGAGGGACAGGGCAGGAGCTACACCTTC.

Regarding this clonotype: A junction end diverges from the germline sequence, so it may reflect a read error. The chain joins TRBV4-2 to TRBJ2-7; 7 nucleotides match TRBD1. Germline CDR1 LGHNA, CDR2 YNFKEQ. This CDR3 contains 17 residues. The CDR3 loop reads CASSQEGGTAFTYEQYF. DNA of the CDR3: TGCGCCAGCAGCCAAGAAGGGGGCACTGCCTTCACCTACGAGCAGTACTTC.